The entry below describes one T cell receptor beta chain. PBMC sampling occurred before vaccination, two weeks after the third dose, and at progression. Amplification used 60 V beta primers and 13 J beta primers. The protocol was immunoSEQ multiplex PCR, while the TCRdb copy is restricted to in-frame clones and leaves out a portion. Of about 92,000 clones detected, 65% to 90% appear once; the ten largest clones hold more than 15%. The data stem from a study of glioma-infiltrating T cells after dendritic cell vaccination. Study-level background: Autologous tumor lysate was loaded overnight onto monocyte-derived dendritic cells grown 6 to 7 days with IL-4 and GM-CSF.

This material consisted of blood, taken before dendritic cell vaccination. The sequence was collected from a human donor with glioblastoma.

Written as DNA, the CDR3 is TGTGCCAGCAGAAGGGGGACGAACACCGGGGAGCTGTTTTTT. Translation: CASRRGTNTGELFF. V gene TRBV6-4 combines with J gene TRBJ2-2; TRBD1 might be the D (6 bases). The CDR3 sequence is 14 residues long. The germline V and J ends were trimmed by 6 bases and 0 bases, with 8 bases remaining between them. Germline V gives CDR1 MRHNA, CDR2 SNTAGT.